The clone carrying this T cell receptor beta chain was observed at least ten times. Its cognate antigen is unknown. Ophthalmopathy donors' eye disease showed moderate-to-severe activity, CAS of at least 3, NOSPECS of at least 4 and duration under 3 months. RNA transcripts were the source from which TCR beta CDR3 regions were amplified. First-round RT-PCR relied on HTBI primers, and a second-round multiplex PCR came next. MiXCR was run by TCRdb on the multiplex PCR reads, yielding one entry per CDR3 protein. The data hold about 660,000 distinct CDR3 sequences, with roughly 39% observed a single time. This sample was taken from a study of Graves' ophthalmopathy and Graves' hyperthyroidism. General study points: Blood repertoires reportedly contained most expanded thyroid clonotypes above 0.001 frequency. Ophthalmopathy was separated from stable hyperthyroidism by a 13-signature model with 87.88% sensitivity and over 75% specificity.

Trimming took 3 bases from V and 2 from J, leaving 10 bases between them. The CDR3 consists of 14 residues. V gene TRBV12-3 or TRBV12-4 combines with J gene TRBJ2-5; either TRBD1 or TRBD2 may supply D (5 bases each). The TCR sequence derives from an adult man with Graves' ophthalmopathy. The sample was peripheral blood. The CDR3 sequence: CASSLGEWQETQYF. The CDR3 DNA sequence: TGTGCCAGCAGTTTGGGGGAATGGCAAGAGACCCAGTACTTC.